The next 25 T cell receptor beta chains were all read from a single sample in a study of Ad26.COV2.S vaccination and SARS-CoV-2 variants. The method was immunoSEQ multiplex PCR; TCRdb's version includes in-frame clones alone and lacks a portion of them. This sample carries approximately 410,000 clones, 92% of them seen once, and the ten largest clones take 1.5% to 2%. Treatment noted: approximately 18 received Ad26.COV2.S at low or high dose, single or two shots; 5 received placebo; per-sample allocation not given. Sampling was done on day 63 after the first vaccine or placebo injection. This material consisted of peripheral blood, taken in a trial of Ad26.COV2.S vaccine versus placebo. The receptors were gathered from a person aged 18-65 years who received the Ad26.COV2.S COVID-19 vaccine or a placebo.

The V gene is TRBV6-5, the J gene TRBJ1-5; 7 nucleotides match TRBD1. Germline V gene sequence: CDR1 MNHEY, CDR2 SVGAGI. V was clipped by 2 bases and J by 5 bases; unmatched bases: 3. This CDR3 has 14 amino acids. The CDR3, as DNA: TGTGCCAGCAGTTACGACAGGGTCGATCAGCCCCAGCATTTT. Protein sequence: CASSYDRVDQPQHF.

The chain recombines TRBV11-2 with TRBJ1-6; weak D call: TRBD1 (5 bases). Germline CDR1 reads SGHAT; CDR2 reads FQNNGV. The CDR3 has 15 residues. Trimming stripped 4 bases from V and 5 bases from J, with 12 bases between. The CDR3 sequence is CASSYSGGNNSPLHF. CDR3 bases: TGTGCCAGCAGCTACTCGGGGGGAAATAATTCACCCCTCCACTTT.

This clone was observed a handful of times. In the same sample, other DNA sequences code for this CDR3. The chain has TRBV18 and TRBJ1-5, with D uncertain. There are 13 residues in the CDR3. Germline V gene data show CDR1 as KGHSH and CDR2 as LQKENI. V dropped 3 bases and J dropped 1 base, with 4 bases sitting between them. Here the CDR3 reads CASSPDSNQPQHF. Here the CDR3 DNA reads TGTGCCAGCTCACCCGACAGCAATCAGCCCCAGCATTTT.

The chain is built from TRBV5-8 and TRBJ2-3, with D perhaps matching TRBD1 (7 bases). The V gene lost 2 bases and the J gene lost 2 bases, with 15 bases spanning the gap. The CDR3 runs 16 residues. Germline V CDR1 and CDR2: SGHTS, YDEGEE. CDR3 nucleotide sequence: TGTGCCAGCAGCTTTATCCGCAGGGGGGACACAGATACGCAGTATTTT. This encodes CASSFIRRGDTDTQYF. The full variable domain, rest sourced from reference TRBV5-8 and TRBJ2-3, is EAGVTQSPTHLIKTRGQQATLRCSPISGHTSVYWYQQALGLGLQFLLWYDEGEERNRGNFPPRFSGRQFPNYSSELNVNALELEDSALYLCASSFIRRGDTDTQYFGPGTRLTVL.

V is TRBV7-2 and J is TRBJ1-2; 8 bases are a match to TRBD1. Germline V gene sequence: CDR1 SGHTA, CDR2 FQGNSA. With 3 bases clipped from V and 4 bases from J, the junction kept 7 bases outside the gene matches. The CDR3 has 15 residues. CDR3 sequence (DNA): TGTGCCAGCAGCTTCTCAGGGGGCCGGGGCTATGGCTACACCTTC. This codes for CASSFSGGRGYGYTF. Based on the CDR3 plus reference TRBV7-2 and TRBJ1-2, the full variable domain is GAGVSQSPSNKVTEKGKDVELRCDPISGHTALYWYRQSLGQGLEFLIYFQGNSAPDKSGLPSDRFSAERTGGSVSTLTIQRTQQEDSAVYLCASSFSGGRGYGYTFGSGTRLTVV.

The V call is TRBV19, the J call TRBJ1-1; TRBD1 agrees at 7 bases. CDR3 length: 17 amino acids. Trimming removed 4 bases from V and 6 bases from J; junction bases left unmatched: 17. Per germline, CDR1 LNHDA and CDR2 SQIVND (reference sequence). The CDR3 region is CASSRDLRDQGGSEAFF. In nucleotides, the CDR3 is TGTGCCAGTAGTAGAGACCTCCGGGACCAAGGGGGCTCTGAAGCTTTCTTT.

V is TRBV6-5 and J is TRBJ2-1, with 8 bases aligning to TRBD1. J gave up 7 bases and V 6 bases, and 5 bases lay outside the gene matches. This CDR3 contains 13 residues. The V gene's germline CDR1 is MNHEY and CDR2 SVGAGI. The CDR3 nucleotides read TGTGCCAGCAGGCGGACAGGGAAAAATGAGCAGTTCTTC. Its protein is CASRRTGKNEQFF.

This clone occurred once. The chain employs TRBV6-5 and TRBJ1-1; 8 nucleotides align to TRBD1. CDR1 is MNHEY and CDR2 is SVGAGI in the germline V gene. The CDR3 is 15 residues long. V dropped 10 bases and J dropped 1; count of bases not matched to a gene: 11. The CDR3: CATAAYRGENTEAFF. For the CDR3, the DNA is TGTGCCACCGCGGCCTACAGGGGGGAGAACACTGAAGCTTTCTTT.

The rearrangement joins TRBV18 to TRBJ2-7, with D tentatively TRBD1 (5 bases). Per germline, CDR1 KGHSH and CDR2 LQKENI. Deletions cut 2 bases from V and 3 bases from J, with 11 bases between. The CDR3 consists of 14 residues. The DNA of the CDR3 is TGTGCCAGCTCACCAAACCGTGACAGCTACGAGCAGTACTTC. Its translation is CASSPNRDSYEQYF.

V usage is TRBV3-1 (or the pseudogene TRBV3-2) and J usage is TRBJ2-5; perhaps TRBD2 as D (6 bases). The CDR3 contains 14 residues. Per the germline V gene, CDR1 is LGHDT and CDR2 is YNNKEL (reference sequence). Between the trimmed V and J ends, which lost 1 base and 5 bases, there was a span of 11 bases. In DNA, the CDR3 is TGTGCCAGCAGCCAAGTGGGGAGCGGGGAGACCCAGTACTTC. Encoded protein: CASSQVGSGETQYF.

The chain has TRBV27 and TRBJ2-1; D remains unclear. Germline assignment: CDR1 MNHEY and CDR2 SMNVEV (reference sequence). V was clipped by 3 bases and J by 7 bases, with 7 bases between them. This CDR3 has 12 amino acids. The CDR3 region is CASSFRGNEQFF. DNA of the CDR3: TGTGCCAGCAGTTTTCGTGGGAATGAGCAGTTCTTC.

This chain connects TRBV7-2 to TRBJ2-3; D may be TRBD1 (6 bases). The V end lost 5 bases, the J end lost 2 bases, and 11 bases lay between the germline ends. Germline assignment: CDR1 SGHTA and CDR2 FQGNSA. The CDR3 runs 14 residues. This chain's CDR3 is CASSPGHLTDTQYF. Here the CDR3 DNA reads TGTGCCAGCAGCCCGGGACACCTCACAGATACGCAGTATTTT.

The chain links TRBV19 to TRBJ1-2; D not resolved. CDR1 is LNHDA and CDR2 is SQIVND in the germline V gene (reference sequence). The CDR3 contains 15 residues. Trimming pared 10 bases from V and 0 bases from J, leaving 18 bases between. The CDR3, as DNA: TGTGCCACTAAAGAGTCTTTCTTCTCTAACTATGGCTACACCTTC. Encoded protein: CATKESFFSNYGYTF.

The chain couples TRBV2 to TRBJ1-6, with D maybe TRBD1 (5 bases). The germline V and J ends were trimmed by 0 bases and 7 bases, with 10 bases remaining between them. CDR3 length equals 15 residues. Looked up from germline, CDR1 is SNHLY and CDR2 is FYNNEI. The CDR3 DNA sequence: TGTGCCAGCAGTGAAGCGGGACGGCAGAATTCACCCCTCCACTTT. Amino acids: CASSEAGRQNSPLHF.

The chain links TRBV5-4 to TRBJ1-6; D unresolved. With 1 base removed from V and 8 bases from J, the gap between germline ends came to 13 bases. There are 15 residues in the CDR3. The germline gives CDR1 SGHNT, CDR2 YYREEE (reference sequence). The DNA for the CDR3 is TGTGCCAGCAGCTTGCCCGAAAATCGACATTCACCCCTCCACTTT. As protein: CASSLPENRHSPLHF. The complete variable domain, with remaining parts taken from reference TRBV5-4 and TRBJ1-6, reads ETGVTQSPTHLIKTRGQQVTLRCSSQSGHNTVSWYQQALGQGPQFIFQYYREEENGRGNFPPRFSGLQFPNYSSELNVNALELDDSALYLCASSLPENRHSPLHFGNGTRLTVT.

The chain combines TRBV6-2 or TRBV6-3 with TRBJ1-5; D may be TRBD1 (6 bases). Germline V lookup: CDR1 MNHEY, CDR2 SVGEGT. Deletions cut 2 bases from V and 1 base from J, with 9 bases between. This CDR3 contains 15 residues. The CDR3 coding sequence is TGTGCCAGCAGTTACCAGACAGGCAGCAATCAGCCCCAGCATTTT. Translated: CASSYQTGSNQPQHF.

The CDR3 sequence: CASSPQPGNNSPLHF. CDR3 DNA: TGTGCCAGCAGCCCCCAACCGGGAAATAATTCACCCCTCCACTTT. J is TRBJ1-6 and V is TRBV7-2; D not resolved. Germline V gene sequence: CDR1 SGHTA, CDR2 FQGNSA. The length of the CDR3 is 15 residues. V lost 5 bases and J 5 bases, leaving 13 bases between the germline ends. Variable domain in full (rest from reference TRBV7-2 and TRBJ1-6): GAGVSQSPSNKVTEKGKDVELRCDPISGHTALYWYRQSLGQGLEFLIYFQGNSAPDKSGLPSDRFSAERTGGSVSTLTIQRTQQEDSAVYLCASSPQPGNNSPLHFGNGTRLTVT.

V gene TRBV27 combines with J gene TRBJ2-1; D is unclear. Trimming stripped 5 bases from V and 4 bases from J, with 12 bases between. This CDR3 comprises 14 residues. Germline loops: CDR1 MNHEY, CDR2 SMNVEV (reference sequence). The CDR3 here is CASSLWARYNEQFF. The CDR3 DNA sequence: TGTGCCAGCAGTCTGTGGGCGAGATACAATGAGCAGTTCTTC.

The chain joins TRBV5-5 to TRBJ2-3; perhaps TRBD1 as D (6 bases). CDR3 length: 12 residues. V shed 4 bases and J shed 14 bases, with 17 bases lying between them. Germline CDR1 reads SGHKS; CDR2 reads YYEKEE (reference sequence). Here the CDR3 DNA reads TGTGCCAGCAGCACGGCTTGGGGGCCTTTGTATTTT. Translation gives CASSTAWGPLYF.

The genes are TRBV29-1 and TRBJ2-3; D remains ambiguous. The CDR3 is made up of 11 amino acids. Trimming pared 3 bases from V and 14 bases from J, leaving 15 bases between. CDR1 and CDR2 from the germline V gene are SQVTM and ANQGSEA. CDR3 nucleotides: TGCAGCGTTGATTCAGGCGTTCCCCGGTATTTT. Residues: CSVDSGVPRYF.

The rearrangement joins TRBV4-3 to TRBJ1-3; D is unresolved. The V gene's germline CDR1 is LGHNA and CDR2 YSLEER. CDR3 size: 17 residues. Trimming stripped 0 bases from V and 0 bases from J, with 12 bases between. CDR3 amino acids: CASSQDLGAASGNTIYF. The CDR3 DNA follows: TGCGCCAGCAGCCAAGATCTCGGCGCAGCCTCTGGAAACACCATATATTTT.

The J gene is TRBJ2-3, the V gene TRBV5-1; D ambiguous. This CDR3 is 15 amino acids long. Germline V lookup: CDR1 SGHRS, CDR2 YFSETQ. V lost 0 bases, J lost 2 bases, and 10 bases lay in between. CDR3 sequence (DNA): TGCGCCAGCAGCTTGGGAGCCAGGACCACAGATACGCAGTATTTT. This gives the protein CASSLGARTTDTQYF.

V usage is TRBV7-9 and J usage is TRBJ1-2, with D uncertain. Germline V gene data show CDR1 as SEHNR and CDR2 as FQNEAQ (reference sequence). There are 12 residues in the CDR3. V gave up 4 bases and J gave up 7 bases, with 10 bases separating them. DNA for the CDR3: TGTGCCAGCAGCTCAAAGAGTGGTGGCTACACCTTC. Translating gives CASSSKSGGYTF.

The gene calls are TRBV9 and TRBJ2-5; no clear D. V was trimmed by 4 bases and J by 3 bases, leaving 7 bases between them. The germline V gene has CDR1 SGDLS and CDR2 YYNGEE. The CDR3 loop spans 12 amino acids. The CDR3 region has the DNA TGTGCCAGCAGCCGGATGGAAGAGACCCAGTACTTC. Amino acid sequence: CASSRMEETQYF.

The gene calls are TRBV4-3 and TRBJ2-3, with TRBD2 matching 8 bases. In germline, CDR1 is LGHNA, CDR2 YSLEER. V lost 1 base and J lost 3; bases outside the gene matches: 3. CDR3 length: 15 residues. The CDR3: CASSQAGGRTDTQYF. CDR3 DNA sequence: TGCGCCAGCAGCCAAGCGGGGGGGCGTACAGATACGCAGTATTTT.